This T cell receptor (beta chain) was recovered during a study of shared clonotypes between healthy human individuals. A word on this clone: The antigen remains undetermined.

The germline V gene encodes CDR1 MNHNS and CDR2 SASEGT. Trimming took 3 bases from V and 4 from J, leaving 13 bases between them. The CDR3 is 15 amino acids. Profiling relied on immunoSEQ multiplex PCR, and the TCRdb table lists in-frame clones only, not all of them. The sample has roughly 1,100,000 clones; approximately 70% are singletons. Study outcomes and limitations: Incompleteness in sorted-subset sequencing, despite large depth, was shown by rarefaction.

The chain has TRBV6-1 and TRBJ1-3; the D gene is possibly TRBD1 (5 bases). This receptor was obtained from a man between 18 and 29 years old in good health. Sequenced: memory CD4+ T cells sorted from blood. Subset in this sample: CD45RA-negative fraction. In DNA, the CDR3 is TGTGCCAGCAGTGACCCCGGGACCGCAGGAAACACCATATATTTT. Protein product: CASSDPGTAGNTIYF.